This TCR beta chain was obtained from a study of blood T cells in healthy people across ages. Study-level points and caveats: Observed TCR beta diversity showed a strong correlation with the percentage of naive T cells as measured by flow cytometry. From one million sequenced T cells, diversity estimates were lower bounds.

As to this clonotype: What it binds is not known. Being one base from a much bigger clone, this may be a read error.

The V and J ends lost 4 bases and 10 bases respectively, with 14 bases between them. CDR1 and CDR2 (germline): DFQATT, SNEGSKA (reference sequence). CDR3 size: 12 residues. It was with a sample-barcoded 5' primer and a J-beta primer mix that a second PCR of roughly 6 to 11 cycles was run. TCRdb used MiXCR to reprocess the 5' RACE reads, holding one entry per CDR3 protein. The table records about 780,000 distinct CDR3 sequences, about half of them present only once. Total RNA extracted from each sample amounted to at least 6 micrograms. V gene TRBV20-1 combines with J gene TRBJ2-1; a possible D gene is TRBD1 (6 bases). This TCR derives from a man at least 80 years old in good health. Material: blood. The chain's CDR3 is CSANLGAYEQFF. In DNA, the CDR3 is TGCAGTGCTAACCTGGGGGCATACGAGCAGTTCTTC.